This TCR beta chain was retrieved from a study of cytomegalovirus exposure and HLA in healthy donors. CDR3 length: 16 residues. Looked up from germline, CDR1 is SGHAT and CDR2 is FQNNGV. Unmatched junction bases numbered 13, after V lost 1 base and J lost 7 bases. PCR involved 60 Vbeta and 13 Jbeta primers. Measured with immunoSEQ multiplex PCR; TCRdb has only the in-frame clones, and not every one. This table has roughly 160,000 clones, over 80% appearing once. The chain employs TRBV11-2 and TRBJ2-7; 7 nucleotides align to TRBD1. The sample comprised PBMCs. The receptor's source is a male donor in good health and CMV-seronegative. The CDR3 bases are TGTGCCAGCAGCTTAGCTGGGGCAGGGGGATTTCGGGAGCAGTACTTC. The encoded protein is CASSLAGAGGFREQYF.